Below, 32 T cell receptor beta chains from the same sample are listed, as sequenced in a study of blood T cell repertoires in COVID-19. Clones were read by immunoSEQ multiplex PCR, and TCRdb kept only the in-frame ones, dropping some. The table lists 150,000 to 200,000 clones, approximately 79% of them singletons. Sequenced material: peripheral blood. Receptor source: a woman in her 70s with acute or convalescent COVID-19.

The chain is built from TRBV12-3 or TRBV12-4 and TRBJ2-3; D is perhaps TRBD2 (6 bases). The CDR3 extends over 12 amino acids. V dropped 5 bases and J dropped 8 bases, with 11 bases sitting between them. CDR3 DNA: TGTGCCAGCAGTGGCGGGGTGGGTACGCAGTATTTT. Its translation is CASSGGVGTQYF.

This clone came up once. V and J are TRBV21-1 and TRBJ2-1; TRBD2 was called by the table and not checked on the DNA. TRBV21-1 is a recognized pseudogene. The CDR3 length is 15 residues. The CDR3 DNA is TGTGCCAGCAGAACTAGGCGGCTAGCGGGAGGTGAGCAGTTCTTC. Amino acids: CASRTRRLAGGEQFF.

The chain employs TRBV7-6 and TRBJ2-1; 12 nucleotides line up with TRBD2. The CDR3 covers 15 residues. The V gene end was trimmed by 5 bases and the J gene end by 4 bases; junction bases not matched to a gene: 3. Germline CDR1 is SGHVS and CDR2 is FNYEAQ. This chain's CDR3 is CASSKTSGGYNEQFF. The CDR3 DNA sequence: TGTGCCAGCAGCAAGACTAGCGGGGGATACAATGAGCAGTTCTTC.

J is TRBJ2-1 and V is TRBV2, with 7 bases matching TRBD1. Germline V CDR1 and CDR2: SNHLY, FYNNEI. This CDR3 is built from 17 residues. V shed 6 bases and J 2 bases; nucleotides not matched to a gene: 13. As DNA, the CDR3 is TGTGCCAGCAGCCTTATCAGGGGGATAGGGACCTACAATGAGCAGTTCTTC. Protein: CASSLIRGIGTYNEQFF.

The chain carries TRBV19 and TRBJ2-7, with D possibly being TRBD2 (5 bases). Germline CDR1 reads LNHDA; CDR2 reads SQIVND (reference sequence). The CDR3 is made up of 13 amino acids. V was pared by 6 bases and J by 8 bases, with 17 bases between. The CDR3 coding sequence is TGTGCCAGTAGCGGAGGTCAGCCTACGCAGCAGTACTTC. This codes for CASSGGQPTQQYF.

CDR3 nucleotide sequence: TGTGCCAGCAGCCCAAGGGCCCAGGGATATCAGCATTTT. Its translation is CASSPRAQGYQHF. The gene calls are TRBV7-8 and TRBJ1-5; D might be TRBD1 (5 bases). V lost 5 bases and J 13 bases, leaving 18 bases between the germline ends. The germline gives CDR1 SGHVS, CDR2 FQNEAQ. The CDR3 extends over 13 amino acids.

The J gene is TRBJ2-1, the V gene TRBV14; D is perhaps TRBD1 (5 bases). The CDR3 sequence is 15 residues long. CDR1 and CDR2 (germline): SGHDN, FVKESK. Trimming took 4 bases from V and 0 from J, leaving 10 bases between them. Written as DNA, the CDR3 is TGTGCCAGCAGCCTAAGACAGAACTCCTACAATGAGCAGTTCTTC. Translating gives CASSLRQNSYNEQFF.

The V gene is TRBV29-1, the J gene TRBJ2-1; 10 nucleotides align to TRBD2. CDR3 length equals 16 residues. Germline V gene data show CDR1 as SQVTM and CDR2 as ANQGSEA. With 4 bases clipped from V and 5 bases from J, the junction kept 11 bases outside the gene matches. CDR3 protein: CSVVRLAGALDNEQFF. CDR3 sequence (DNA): TGCAGCGTTGTTCGACTAGCGGGCGCCCTAGACAATGAGCAGTTCTTC.

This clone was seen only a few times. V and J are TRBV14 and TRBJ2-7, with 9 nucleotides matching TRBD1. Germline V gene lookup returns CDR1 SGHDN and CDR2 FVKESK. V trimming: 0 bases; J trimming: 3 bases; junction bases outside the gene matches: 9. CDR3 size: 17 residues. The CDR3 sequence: CASSQDFSWTGDYEQYF. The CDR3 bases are TGTGCCAGCAGCCAAGATTTTAGTTGGACAGGGGACTACGAGCAGTACTTC.

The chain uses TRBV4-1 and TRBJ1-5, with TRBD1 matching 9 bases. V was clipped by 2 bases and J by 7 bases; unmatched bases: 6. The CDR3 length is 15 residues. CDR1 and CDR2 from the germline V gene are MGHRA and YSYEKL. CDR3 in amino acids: CASSQWTGDGQPQHF. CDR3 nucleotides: TGCGCCAGCAGCCAATGGACAGGGGACGGACAGCCCCAGCATTTT.

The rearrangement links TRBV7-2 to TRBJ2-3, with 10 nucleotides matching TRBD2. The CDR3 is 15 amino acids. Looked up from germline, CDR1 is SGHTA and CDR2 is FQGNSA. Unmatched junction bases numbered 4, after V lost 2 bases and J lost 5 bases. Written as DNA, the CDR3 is TGTGCCAGCAGCTTATGGACTAGCGGCGGAGATACGCAGTATTTT. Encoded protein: CASSLWTSGGDTQYF.

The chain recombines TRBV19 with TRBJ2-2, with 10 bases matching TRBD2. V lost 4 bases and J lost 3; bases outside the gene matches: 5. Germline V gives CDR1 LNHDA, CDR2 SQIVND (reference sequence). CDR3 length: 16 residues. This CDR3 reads CASSTGLAAYTGELFF. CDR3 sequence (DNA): TGTGCCAGTAGTACAGGACTAGCGGCGTACACCGGGGAGCTGTTTTTT.

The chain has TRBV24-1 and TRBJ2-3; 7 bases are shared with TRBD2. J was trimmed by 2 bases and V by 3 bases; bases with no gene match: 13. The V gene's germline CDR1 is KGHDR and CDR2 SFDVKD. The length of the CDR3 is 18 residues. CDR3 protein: CATSDRVTSAWATDTQYF. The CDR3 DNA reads TGTGCCACCAGTGATCGAGTCACTAGCGCATGGGCCACAGATACGCAGTATTTT.

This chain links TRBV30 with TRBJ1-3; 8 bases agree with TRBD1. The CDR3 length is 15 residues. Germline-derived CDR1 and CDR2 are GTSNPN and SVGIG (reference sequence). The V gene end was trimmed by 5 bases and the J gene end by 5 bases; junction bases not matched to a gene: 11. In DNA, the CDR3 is TGTGCCTGGGACCCGGGACAGGAGTTGAGAAACACCATATATTTT. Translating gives CAWDPGQELRNTIYF.

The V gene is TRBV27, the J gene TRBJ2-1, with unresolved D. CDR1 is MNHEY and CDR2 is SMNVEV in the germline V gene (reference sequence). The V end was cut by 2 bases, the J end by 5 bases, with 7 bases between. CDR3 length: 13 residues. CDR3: CASSLRLNNEQFF. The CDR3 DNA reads TGTGCCAGCAGTTTAAGACTGAACAATGAGCAGTTCTTC.

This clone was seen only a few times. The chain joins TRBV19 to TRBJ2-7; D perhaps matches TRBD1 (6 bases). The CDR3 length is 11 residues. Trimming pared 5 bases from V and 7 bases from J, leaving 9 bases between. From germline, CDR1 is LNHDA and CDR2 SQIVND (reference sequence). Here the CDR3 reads CASSAGTEQYF. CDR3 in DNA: TGTGCCAGTAGTGCCGGGACAGAGCAGTACTTC.

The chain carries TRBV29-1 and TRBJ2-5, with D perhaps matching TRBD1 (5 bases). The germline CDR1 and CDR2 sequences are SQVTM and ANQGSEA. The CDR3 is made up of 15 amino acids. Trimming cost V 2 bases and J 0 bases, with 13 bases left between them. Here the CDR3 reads CSVELQGPYQETQYF. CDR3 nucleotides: TGCAGCGTTGAACTCCAGGGCCCGTACCAAGAGACCCAGTACTTC.

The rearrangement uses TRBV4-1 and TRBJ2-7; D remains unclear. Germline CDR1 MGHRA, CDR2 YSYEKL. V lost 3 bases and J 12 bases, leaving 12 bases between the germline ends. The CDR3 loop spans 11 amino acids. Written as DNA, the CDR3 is TGCGCCAGCAGCCATGTCAGAGAGGCGTACTTC. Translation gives CASSHVREAYF.

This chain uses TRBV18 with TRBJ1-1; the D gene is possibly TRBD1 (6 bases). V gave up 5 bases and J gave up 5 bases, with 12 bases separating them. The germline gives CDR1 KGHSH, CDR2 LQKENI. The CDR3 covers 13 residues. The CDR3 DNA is TGTGCCAGCTCAGATCAGGGGCGGACTGAAGCTTTCTTT. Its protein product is CASSDQGRTEAFF.

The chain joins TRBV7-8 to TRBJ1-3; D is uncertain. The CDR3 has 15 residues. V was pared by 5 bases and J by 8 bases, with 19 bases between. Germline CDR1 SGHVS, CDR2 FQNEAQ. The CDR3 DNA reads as TGTGCCAGCAGCCCCCTGGAGGGCCGGGGAGACACCATATATTTT. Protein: CASSPLEGRGDTIYF.

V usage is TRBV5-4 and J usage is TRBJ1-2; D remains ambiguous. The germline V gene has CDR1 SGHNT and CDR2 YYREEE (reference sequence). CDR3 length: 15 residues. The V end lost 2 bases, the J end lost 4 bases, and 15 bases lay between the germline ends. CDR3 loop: CASSFYVLRRYGYTF. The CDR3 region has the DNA TGTGCCAGCAGCTTTTACGTCTTGAGGCGCTATGGCTACACCTTC.

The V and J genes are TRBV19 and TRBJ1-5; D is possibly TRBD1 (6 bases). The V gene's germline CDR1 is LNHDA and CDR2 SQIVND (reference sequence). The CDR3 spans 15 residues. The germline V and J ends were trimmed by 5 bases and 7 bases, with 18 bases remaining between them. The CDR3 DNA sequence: TGTGCCAGTAGTCCCGGGAGGGCAGGGGAACAGCCCCAGCATTTT. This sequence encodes CASSPGRAGEQPQHF.

The CDR3 here is CASSLKHGHYEQYF. The CDR3 DNA reads as TGTGCCAGCAGCTTAAAGCATGGGCACTACGAGCAGTACTTC. The chain employs TRBV11-2 and TRBJ2-7; D call uncertain. V gave up 2 bases and J gave up 3 bases, with 11 bases separating them. The CDR3 extends over 14 amino acids. The germline V gene has CDR1 SGHAT and CDR2 FQNNGV.

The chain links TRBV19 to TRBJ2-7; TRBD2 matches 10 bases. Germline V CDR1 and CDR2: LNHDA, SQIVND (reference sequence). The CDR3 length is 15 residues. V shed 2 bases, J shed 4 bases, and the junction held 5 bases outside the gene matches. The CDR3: CASSISGLAPYEQYF. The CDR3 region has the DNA TGTGCCAGTAGTATATCGGGACTAGCGCCGTACGAGCAGTACTTC. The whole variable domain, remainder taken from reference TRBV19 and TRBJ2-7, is DGGITQSPKYLFRKEGQNVTLSCEQNLNHDAMYWYRQDPGQGLRLIYYSQIVNDFQKGDIAEGYSVSREKKESFPLTVTSAQKNPTAFYLCASSISGLAPYEQYFGPGTRLTVT.

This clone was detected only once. CDR3: CAISDRGAGNEQFF. For the CDR3, the DNA is TGTGCCATCAGTGACCGGGGAGCGGGCAATGAGCAGTTCTTC. V gene TRBV10-3 combines with J gene TRBJ2-1; D may be TRBD2 (6 bases). Germline CDR1 reads ENHRY; CDR2 reads SYGVKD. The V end lost 3 bases, the J end lost 6 bases, and 12 bases lay between the germline ends. This CDR3 contains 14 residues.

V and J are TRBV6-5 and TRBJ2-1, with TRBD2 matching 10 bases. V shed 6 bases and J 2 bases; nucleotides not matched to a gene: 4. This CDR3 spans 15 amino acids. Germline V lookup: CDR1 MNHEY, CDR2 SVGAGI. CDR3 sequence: CASSPAGGTYNEQFF. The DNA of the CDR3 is TGTGCCAGCAGCCCAGCGGGAGGGACCTACAATGAGCAGTTCTTC.

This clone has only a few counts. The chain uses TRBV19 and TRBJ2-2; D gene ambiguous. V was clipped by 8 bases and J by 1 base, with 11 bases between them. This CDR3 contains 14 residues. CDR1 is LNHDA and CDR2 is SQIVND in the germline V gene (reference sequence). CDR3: CASLKAGNTGELFF. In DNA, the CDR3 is TGTGCCAGTTTGAAGGCAGGGAACACCGGGGAGCTGTTTTTT.

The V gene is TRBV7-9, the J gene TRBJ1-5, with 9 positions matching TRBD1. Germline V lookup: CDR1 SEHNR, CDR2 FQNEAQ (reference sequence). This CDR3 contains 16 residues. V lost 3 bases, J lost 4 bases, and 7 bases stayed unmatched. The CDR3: CASSFSGQGFNQPQHF. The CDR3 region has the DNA TGTGCCAGCAGCTTCTCGGGACAGGGTTTTAATCAGCCCCAGCATTTT.

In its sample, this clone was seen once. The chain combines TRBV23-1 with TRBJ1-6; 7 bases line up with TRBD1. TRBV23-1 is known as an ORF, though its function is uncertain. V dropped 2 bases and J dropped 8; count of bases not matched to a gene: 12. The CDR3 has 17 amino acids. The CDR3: CASSQEKPGQSHSPLHF. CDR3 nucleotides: TGCGCCAGCAGTCAAGAAAAACCGGGACAGTCTCATTCACCCCTCCACTTT.

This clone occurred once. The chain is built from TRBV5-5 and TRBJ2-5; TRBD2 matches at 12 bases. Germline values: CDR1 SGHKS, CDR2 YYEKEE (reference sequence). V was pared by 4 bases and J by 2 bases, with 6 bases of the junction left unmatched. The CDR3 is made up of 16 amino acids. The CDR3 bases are TGTGCCAGCAGCAAAGGGACTAGCGGGCTACAAGAGACCCAGTACTTC. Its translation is CASSKGTSGLQETQYF.

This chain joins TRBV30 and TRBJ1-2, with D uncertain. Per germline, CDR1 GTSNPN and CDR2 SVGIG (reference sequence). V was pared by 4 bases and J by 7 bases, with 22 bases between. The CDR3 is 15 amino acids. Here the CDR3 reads CAWTLDSLQGPGYTF. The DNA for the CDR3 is TGTGCCTGGACCTTGGACTCACTACAAGGGCCTGGCTACACCTTC. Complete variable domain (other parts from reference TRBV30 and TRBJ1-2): SQTIHQWPATLVQPVGSPLSLECTVEGTSNPNLYWYRQAAGRGLQLLFYSVGIGQISSEVPQNLSASRPQDRQFILSSKKLLLSDSGFYLCAWTLDSLQGPGYTFGSGTRLTVV.

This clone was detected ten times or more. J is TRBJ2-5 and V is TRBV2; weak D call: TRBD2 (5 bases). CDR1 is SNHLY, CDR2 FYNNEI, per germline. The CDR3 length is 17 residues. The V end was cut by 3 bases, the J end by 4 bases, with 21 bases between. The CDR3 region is CASSDTLSGIARETQYF. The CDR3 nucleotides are TGTGCCAGCAGTGACACGTTAAGCGGTATAGCGAGAGAGACCCAGTACTTC.